This TCR beta chain is drawn from a study of shared clonotypes between healthy human individuals. CDR1 and CDR2 from the germline V gene are LNHDA and SQIVND (reference sequence). The V end lost 7 bases, the J end lost 6 bases, and 15 bases lay between the germline ends. CDR3 length: 13 residues. Replicate PCRs for sorted subsets used approximately 220 ng DNA; this equaled tens of thousands of T cell genomes. Produced via immunoSEQ multiplex PCR; TCRdb's table is partial and in-frame only. In the table there are around 990,000 clones, about 72% of which are singletons. General study points: Across a handful of donors, naive CD4 shared roughly 5%, naive CD8 under 4%, memory CD4 2% to 2.5%, memory CD8 roughly 0.37%. Memory subsets had estimated richness that was generally smaller than that of naive subsets.

In its sample, this clone was seen a few times. Its specificity is not known. Sequencing used memory CD4+ T cells from PBMCs. Subset here: CD45RA-negative fraction. The gene calls are TRBV19 and TRBJ1-2; a weak D match, TRBD1 (6 bases). This TCR derives from a man aged 18 to 29 in good health. Some clones in this sample may be carry-over from other donors' samples. The DNA of the CDR3 is TGTGCCAGTAACGCAGGGGATAGGAATGGCTACACCTTC. It specifies CASNAGDRNGYTF.